This TCR beta chain was obtained from a study of control samples from healthy donors and cancer patients. The germline V and J ends were trimmed by 5 bases and 2 bases, with 18 bases remaining between them. The CDR3 loop spans 15 amino acids. Germline-derived CDR1 and CDR2 are GTSNPN and SVGIG (reference sequence). Using immunoSEQ multiplex PCR, the repertoire was profiled, and TCRdb retains in-frame clones only, with some absent. Of over 100,000 clones in the sample, about 90% were seen once. Specimen: blood. The V and J genes are TRBV30 and TRBJ1-2; no reliable D call. The source is a woman in her 50s in good health. Here the CDR3 DNA reads TGTGCCTGGGCCCCGGTAACATTGAAGAACTATGGCTACACCTTC. Protein product: CAWAPVTLKNYGYTF.